This T cell receptor (beta chain) appears in the sequencing data of a study of blood T cell repertoires in COVID-19. The data were produced by immunoSEQ multiplex PCR, yet TCRdb's version contains in-frame clones alone and is incomplete. In the table there are just under 90,000 clones, 90% to 95% of which are singletons. The V end lost 1 base, the J end lost 3 bases, and 13 bases lay between the germline ends. The CDR3 loop spans 15 amino acids. Germline CDR1 is PRHDT and CDR2 is FYEKMQ (reference sequence). The sequence came from a man between 60 and 75 years old with acute or convalescent COVID-19. The sample consisted of peripheral blood. V gene TRBV13 combines with J gene TRBJ2-7; D ambiguous. Here the CDR3 DNA reads TGTGCCAGCAGCTTAGCAGGCTCCCTCAACTACGAGCAGTACTTC. Its protein product is CASSLAGSLNYEQYF.